Below, one T cell receptor beta chain is given with its context. What it binds is unknown. With survey level as its setting, the immunoSEQ assay was v3.0. TCRdb's copy holds only in-frame clones and misses some; the assay was immunoSEQ multiplex PCR. The table includes around 13,000 clones, more than 75% detected once. This sample is drawn from a study of long-term antiretroviral therapy in people with HIV. General study findings and limits: Against controls, HIV repertoires showed narrower ranges of CDR3 length. With ART, diversity went up but was still lower than in transplant donor controls.

All donors provided no fewer than one pre-ART and no fewer than two post-ART PBMC samples. CDR1 is MNHEY, CDR2 SMNVEV, per germline (reference sequence). V dropped 3 bases and J dropped 0 bases, with 6 bases sitting between them. The CDR3 is made up of 13 amino acids. The TCR sequence derives from a man in his forties with HIV. This rearrangement joins TRBV27 to TRBJ2-7, with D hard to call. Here the sequenced sample was unsorted PBMCs, taken 3.1 years after starting antiretroviral therapy. CDR3 region: CASSFSSSYEQYF. The CDR3 region has the DNA TGTGCCAGCAGTTTTTCGAGCTCCTACGAGCAGTACTTC.